A single sample is the source of the 11 T cell receptor beta chains below, sequenced in a study of T cell responses to AZD1222 COVID-19 vaccine. The table came from immunoSEQ multiplex PCR; TCRdb's copy has only in-frame clones and leaves some out. The sample has about 76,000 clones, roughly 80% seen once. The specimen comprised peripheral blood, sampled 28 days after the second dose of the MenACWY control vaccine. The source is an adult who received the MenACWY meningococcal vaccine as a control.

This clone was recorded only once. The chain carries TRBV7-2 and TRBJ1-2; D is undetermined. CDR1 is SGHTA and CDR2 is FQGNSA in the germline V gene. The V and J ends lost 5 bases and 1 base respectively, with 5 bases between them. The CDR3 consists of 12 residues. The CDR3 coding sequence is TGTGCCAGCAGCGTCAGTAACTATGGCTACACCTTC. Amino acids: CASSVSNYGYTF.

This chain connects TRBV7-2 to TRBJ2-1; 12 positions match TRBD2. Trimming cost V 4 bases and J 10 bases; bases outside gene matches: 8. The CDR3 loop spans 15 amino acids. The V gene's germline CDR1 is SGHTA and CDR2 FQGNSA. CDR3 nucleotides: TGTGCCAGCAGCTCCGGACTAGCGGGGCCGCGGGAGCAGTTCTTC. Translation gives CASSSGLAGPREQFF.

The genes are TRBV6-2 or TRBV6-3 and TRBJ2-1; TRBD1 or TRBD2 may be the D gene (7 bases each). Trimming left V 1 base short and J 10 bases short, with 17 bases between. The CDR3 loop spans 15 amino acids. The germline V gene encodes CDR1 MNHEY and CDR2 SVGEGT. The CDR3 region is CASSYFGTGEGEQFF. The CDR3 nucleotides are TGTGCCAGCAGTTACTTTGGAACAGGGGAGGGGGAGCAGTTCTTC.

V usage is TRBV10-3 and J usage is TRBJ1-1; perhaps TRBD1 as D (5 bases). V was shortened by 6 bases and J by 7 bases, with 15 bases between the two germline ends. The CDR3 contains 13 residues. The germline CDR1 and CDR2 sequences are ENHRY and SYGVKD. For the CDR3, the DNA is TGTGCCATCAGCATCTCCCAGGGAGGTGAAGCTTTCTTT. Protein: CAISISQGGEAFF.

The CDR3 reads CSVDGDGYTF. CDR3 sequence (DNA): TGCAGCGTTGACGGGGATGGCTACACCTTC. V gene TRBV29-1 combines with J gene TRBJ1-2; D remains unclear. The CDR3 loop spans 10 amino acids. The ends were cut back, 3 bases at V and 6 bases at J, with 5 bases in the middle. Germline V lookup: CDR1 SQVTM, CDR2 ANQGSEA. The variable domain in full, with the rest retrieved from reference TRBV29-1 and TRBJ1-2, is SAVISQKPSRDICQRGTSLTIQCQVDSQVTMMFWYRQQPGQSLTLIATANQGSEATYESGFVIDKFPISRPNLTFSTLTVSNMSPEDSSIYLCSVDGDGYTFGSGTRLTVV.

Concerning this clone itself: At one end the junction does not follow the germline gene, possibly because of a read error. The CDR3 bases are TGTGCCAGTAGCATAGGGGCGGGGTTCGGCACTGAAGCTTTCTTT. This encodes CASSIGAGFGTEAFF. The J gene is TRBJ1-1, the V gene TRBV19; D perhaps matches TRBD1 (5 bases). Germline V gives CDR1 LNHDA, CDR2 SQIVND (reference sequence). The CDR3 extends over 15 amino acids. Full variable domain (remainder filled in from reference TRBV19 and TRBJ1-1): DGGITQSPKYLFRKEGQNVTLSCEQNLNHDAMYWYRQDPGQGLRLIYYSQIVNDFQKGDIAEGYSVSREKKESFPLTVTSAQKNPTAFYLCASSIGAGFGTEAFFGQGTRLTVV.

This clone was seen a few times. The V and J genes are TRBV6-5 and TRBJ1-1; TRBD1 matches at 8 bases. Germline V gene sequence: CDR1 MNHEY, CDR2 SVGAGI. The CDR3 totals 11 residues. The ends lost 5 bases at V and 11 bases at J; junction bases unmatched: 4. The CDR3 DNA reads TGTGCCAGCAGTACGACAGGGGCGGCTTTCTTT. It yields the protein CASSTTGAAFF.

The chain couples TRBV9 to TRBJ2-3; D might be TRBD1 (6 bases). Per germline, CDR1 SGDLS and CDR2 YYNGEE. The CDR3 spans 17 residues. The V gene lost 2 bases and the J gene lost 4 bases, with 20 bases spanning the gap. This chain's CDR3 is CASSVDPQGLASDTQYF. The CDR3 nucleotides are TGTGCCAGCAGCGTTGACCCTCAGGGGCTAGCTTCAGATACGCAGTATTTT.

The rearrangement joins TRBV20-1 to TRBJ1-4, with unresolved D. V lost 3 bases and J 6 bases, leaving 11 bases between the germline ends. The V gene's germline CDR1 is DFQATT and CDR2 SNEGSKA (reference sequence). CDR3 size: 13 residues. The CDR3 here is CSASWRRDEKLFF. CDR3 coding DNA: TGCAGTGCTAGTTGGAGGCGGGATGAAAAACTGTTTTTT.

This chain uses TRBV28 with TRBJ1-1, with 7 bases aligning to TRBD1. The CDR3 has 14 amino acids. Trimming took 6 bases from V and 10 from J; bases not matched to a gene: 14. Per germline, CDR1 MDHEN and CDR2 SYDVKM. DNA for the CDR3: TGTGCCAGCAGCACCGGGACAGCGGTCCGGGGAGCTTTCTTT. As protein: CASSTGTAVRGAFF.

The sample holds a few counts of this clone. The chain combines TRBV5-1 with TRBJ2-7; D might be TRBD1 (6 bases). The germline V gene encodes CDR1 SGHRS and CDR2 YFSETQ. The germline V and J ends were trimmed by 0 bases and 0 bases, with 16 bases remaining between them. This CDR3 is 17 amino acids long. The DNA of the CDR3 is TGCGCCAGCAGCTTGGGCGCCGGGACACATTCCTCCTACGAGCAGTACTTC. Amino acid sequence: CASSLGAGTHSSYEQYF.